This T cell receptor (beta chain) was captured in a study of blood T cells in healthy people across ages. Primers used in a second PCR of about 6 to 11 cycles were a sample-barcoded 5' primer and a J-beta primer mix. TCRdb reprocessed the 5' RACE reads with MiXCR, giving one entry per CDR3 protein. Of around 990,000 distinct CDR3 sequences in the sample, 20% to 25% were seen once. Germline-derived CDR1 and CDR2 are DFQATT and SNEGSKA (reference sequence). The CDR3 sequence is 15 residues long. Donation came from healthy Caucasian individuals in Russia who were aged roughly 6 to 95. The sample also formed part of further work on T cells of mothers and their children. This second report adds: In cDNA synthesis, all of the extracted RNA was used at roughly 1.5 ug per 15 ul. It was related mother-child pairs that showed slightly higher overlap than unrelated pairs, without reaching significance.

The V call is TRBV20-1, the J call TRBJ2-5; 7 bases are a match to TRBD1. The J call is doubtful: the DNA matches TRBJ2-7 better. The receptor was derived from a girl aged 2-10 years in good health. The specimen was blood. The CDR3 protein is CSAGTAKGSFYEQYF. The CDR3 nucleotides read TGCAGTGCGGGGACAGCCAAGGGATCCTTTTACGAGCAGTACTTC.